This T cell receptor beta chain came from a study of cytomegalovirus exposure and HLA in healthy donors. This CDR3 comprises 18 residues. Deletions cut 1 base from V and 0 bases from J, with 18 bases between. Per germline, CDR1 MNHEY and CDR2 SMNVEV (reference sequence). Primers included in the PCR were 60 Vbeta and 13 Jbeta primers. The method was immunoSEQ multiplex PCR; TCRdb's version includes in-frame clones alone and lacks a portion of them. The table lists around 120,000 clones, about 80% of them singletons. This clone was detected a few times. The material sequenced was PBMCs. This clonotype was obtained from a boy between 2 and 10 years old in good health and CMV-seronegative. The gene calls are TRBV27 and TRBJ1-2, with D perhaps matching TRBD1 (5 bases). As DNA, the CDR3 is TGTGCCAGCAGTTTATTTCGGGGCAGCGGGGCGGCTAACTATGGCTACACCTTC. It yields the protein CASSLFRGSGAANYGYTF.